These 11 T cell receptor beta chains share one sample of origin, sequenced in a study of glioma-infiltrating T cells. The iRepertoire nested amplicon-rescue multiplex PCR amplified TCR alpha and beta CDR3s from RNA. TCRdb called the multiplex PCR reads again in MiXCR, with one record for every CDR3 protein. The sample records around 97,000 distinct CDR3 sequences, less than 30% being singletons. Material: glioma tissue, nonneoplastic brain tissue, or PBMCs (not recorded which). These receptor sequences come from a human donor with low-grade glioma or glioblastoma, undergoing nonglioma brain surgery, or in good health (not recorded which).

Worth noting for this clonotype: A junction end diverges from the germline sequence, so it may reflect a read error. CDR3 in DNA: TGTACCAGCAGCCAAATAACAGGGGGCGATGAAGATACGCAGTATTTT. Protein product: CTSSQITGGDEDTQYF. The V gene is TRBV4-2, the J gene TRBJ2-3; 9 bases agree with TRBD1. The CDR3 sequence is 16 residues long. Germline CDR1 is LGHNA and CDR2 is YNFKEQ.

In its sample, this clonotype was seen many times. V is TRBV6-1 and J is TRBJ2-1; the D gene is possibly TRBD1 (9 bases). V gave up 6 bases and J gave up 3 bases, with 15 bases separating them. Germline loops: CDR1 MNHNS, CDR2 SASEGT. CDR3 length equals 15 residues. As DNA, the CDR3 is TGTGCCAGCAGCGGGGGGGACAGGGTCTACAATGAGCAGTTCTTC. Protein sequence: CASSGGDRVYNEQFF.

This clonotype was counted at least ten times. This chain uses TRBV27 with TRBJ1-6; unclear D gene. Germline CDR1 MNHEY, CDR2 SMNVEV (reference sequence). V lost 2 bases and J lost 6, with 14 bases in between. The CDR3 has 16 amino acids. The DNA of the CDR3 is TGTGCCAGCAGTTTACGAGGGAGTGCATTTAATTCACCCCTCCACTTT. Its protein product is CASSLRGSAFNSPLHF.

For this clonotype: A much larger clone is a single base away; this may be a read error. CDR3 region: CASSSLAGANVLTF. The CDR3 DNA sequence: TGTGCCAGCAGTTCTCTGGCTGGGGCCAACGTCCTGACTTTC. V and J are TRBV27 and TRBJ2-6; no firm D call. The CDR3 has 14 residues. The germline gives CDR1 MNHEY, CDR2 SMNVEV (reference sequence). Trimming took off 4 bases at V and 2 bases at J, with 6 bases between the two ends.

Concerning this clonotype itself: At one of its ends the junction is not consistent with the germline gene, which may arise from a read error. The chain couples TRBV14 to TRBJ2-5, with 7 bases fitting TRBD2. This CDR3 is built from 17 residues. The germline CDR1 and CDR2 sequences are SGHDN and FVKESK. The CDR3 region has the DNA TGTGCCAGCAGCCAAGCCACGAGCGCAGGGAGGGGTGAGACCGAGTACTTC. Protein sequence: CASSQATSAGRGETEYF.

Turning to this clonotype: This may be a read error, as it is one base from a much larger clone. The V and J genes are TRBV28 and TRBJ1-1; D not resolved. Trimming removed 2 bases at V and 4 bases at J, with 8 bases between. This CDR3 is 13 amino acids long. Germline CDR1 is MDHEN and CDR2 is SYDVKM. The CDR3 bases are TGTGCCAGCAGTTTACGGGTGAGCACTGAAGCTTTCTTT. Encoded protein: CASSLRVSTEAFF.

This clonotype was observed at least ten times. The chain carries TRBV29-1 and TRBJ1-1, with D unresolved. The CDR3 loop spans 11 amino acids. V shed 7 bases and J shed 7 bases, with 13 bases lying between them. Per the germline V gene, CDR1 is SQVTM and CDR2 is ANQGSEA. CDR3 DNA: TGCAGCGCCCGACGGGAGCTTGAAGCTTTCTTT. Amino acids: CSARRELEAFF.

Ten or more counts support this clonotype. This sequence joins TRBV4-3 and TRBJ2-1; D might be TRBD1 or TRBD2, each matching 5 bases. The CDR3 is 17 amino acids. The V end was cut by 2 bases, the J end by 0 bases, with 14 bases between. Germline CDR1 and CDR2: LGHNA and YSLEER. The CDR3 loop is CASSQIVPGGSYNEQFF. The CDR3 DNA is TGCGCCAGCAGCCAAATTGTGCCTGGGGGCTCCTACAATGAGCAGTTCTTC.

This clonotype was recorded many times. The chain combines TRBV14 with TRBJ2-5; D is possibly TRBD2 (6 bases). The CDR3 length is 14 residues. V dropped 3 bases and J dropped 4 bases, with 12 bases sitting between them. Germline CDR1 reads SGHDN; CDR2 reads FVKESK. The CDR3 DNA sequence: TGTGCCAGCAGCCATGGAGGGGTCGGAGAGACCCAGTACTTC. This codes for CASSHGGVGETQYF.

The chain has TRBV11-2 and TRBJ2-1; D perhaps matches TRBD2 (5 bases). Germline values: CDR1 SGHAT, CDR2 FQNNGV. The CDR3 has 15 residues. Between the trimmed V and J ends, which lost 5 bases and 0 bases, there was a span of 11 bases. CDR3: CASSEGVSSYNEQFF. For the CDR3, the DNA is TGTGCCAGCAGCGAGGGAGTGAGCTCCTACAATGAGCAGTTCTTC.

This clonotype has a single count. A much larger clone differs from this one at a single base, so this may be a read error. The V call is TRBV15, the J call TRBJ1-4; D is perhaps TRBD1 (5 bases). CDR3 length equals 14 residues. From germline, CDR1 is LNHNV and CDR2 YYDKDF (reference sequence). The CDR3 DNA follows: TGTGCCACCAGCAGGAAGCAGGGTTATGAAAAACTGTTATTT. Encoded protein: CATSRKQGYEKLLF. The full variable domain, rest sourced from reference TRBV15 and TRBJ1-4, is DAMVIQNPRYQVTQFGKPVTLSCSQTLNHNVMYWYQQKSSQAPKLLFHYYDKDFNNEADTPDNFQSRRPNTSFCFLDIRSPGLGDTAMYLCATSRKQGYEKLLFGSGTQLSVL.